This TCR beta chain emerged from a study of blood T cell repertoires in COVID-19. Study at large: The samples span acute and convalescent COVID-19 from the United States, Italy and Spain. T cells, B-cell-depleted T cells, or PBMCs provided the cDNA or gDNA that served as material.

In the source study's methods: Cell counts per sample came from amplifying reference gene primers. Sequenced by immunoSEQ multiplex PCR; TCRdb stores in-frame clones only, minus some. Clone size and V and J calls were adopted from that table, with D and trimming inferred from the DNA. In the table there are 100,000 to 150,000 clones, around 87% of which are singletons. The sequence derives from a woman aged 45-65 years with acute or convalescent COVID-19. Source material: peripheral blood.

CDR3 in amino acids: CASSYDGGEGYTF. The CDR3 coding sequence is TGTGCCAGCAGTTACGACGGGGGAGAAGGCTACACCTTC. This sequence joins TRBV2 and TRBJ1-2, with D perhaps TRBD1 (5 bases). V was shortened by 5 bases and J by 8 bases, with 15 bases between the two germline ends. The CDR3 is made up of 13 amino acids. Germline V gene data show CDR1 as SNHLY and CDR2 as FYNNEI.